This T cell receptor beta chain derives from a study of blood T cell repertoires in COVID-19. Overall study context: Nucleic acid was either cDNA or gDNA, and it came from T cells, B-cell-depleted T cells, or PBMCs.

Measured with immunoSEQ multiplex PCR; TCRdb has only the in-frame clones, and not every one. The table shows a few hundred thousand clones, with about 85% occurring only once. This CDR3 has 14 residues. Sequencing was performed on peripheral blood. The V and J genes are TRBV21-1 and TRBJ1-2. TRBV21-1 is deemed a pseudogene. The receptor comes from a man in his thirties or forties who had recovered from COVID-19. CDR3: CASKPYHSNYGYTF. The CDR3 DNA is TGTGCCAGCAAACCATACCACTCTAACTATGGCTACACCTTC.